This T cell receptor (beta chain) was found in a study of PD-1 blockade in mismatch repair-deficient tumors. Overall study findings and caveats: Rapid post-treatment expansion, then contraction, generally preceding radiologic response, marked tumor-resident clones.

PCR or immunohistochemistry showed mismatch repair deficiency in every enrolled patient. TCRs were sequenced from three patients responding to pembrolizumab. The CDR3 covers 17 residues. The germline gives CDR1 MDHEN, CDR2 SYDVKM. V was trimmed by 4 bases and J by 0 bases, leaving 18 bases between them. Clones were sequenced by immunoSEQ multiplex PCR, and TCRdb holds only the in-frame ones, with some missing. The repertoire consists of roughly 32,000 clones, with 75% to 90% occurring once and the leading ten covering about 3.3%. On this clone: Its antigen is unknown.

This sequence originates from an adult with mismatch repair-deficient cancer. The sample in question was PBMCs, obtained approximately 6 weeks after starting pembrolizumab. The V call is TRBV28, the J call TRBJ1-1, with D perhaps TRBD1 (5 bases). The CDR3: CASSSILGGDVNTEAFF. In DNA, the CDR3 is TGTGCCAGCAGTTCCATATTGGGGGGGGATGTGAACACTGAAGCTTTCTTT.